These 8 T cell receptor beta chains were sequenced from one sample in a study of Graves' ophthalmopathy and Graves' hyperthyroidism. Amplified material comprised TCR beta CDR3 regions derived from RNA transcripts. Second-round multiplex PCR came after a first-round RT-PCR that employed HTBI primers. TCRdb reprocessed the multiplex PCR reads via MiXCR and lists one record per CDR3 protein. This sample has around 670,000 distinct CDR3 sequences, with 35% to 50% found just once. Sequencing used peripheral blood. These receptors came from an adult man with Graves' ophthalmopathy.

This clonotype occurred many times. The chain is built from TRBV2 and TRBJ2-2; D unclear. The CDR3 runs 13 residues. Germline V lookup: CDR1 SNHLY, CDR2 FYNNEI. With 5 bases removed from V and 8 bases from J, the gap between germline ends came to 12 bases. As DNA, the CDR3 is TGTGCCAGCAGTAAGACCCTACGAGGGGAGCTGTTTTTT. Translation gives CASSKTLRGELFF.

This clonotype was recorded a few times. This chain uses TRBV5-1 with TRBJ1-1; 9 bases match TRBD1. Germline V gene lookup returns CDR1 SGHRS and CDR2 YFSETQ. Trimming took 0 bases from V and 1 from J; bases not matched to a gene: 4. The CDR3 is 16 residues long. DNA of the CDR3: TGCGCCAGCAGCTTGGTTGGACAGGGGACGAACACTGAAGCTTTCTTT. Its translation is CASSLVGQGTNTEAFF.

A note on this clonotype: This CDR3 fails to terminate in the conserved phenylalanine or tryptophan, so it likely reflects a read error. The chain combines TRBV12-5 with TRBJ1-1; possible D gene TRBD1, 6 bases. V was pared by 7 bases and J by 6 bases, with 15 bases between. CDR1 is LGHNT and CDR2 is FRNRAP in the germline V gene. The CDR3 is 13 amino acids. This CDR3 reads CASALWTDSEAFL. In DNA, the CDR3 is TGTGCTAGTGCTTTATGGACAGATTCTGAAGCTTTCCTT.

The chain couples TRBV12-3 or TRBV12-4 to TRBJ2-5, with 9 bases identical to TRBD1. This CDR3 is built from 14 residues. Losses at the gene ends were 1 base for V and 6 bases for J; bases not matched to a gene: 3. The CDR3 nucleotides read TGTGCCAGCAGTTTAGTACAGGGGGCGAAGACCCAGTACTTC. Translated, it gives CASSLVQGAKTQYF.

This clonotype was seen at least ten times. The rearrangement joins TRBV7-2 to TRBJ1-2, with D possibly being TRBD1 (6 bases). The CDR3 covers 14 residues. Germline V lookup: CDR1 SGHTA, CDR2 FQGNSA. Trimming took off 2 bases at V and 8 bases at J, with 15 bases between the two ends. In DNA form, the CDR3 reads TGTGCCAGCAGCTTAATTGGGGGGCGCGAAGGCTACACCTTC. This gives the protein CASSLIGGREGYTF.

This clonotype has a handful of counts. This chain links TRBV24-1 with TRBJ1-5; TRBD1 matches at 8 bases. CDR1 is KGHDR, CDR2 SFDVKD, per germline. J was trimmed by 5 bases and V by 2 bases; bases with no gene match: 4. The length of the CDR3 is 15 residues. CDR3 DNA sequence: TGTGCCACCAGTGATTCCTCGACAGGGGATCAGCCCCAGCATTTT. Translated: CATSDSSTGDQPQHF.

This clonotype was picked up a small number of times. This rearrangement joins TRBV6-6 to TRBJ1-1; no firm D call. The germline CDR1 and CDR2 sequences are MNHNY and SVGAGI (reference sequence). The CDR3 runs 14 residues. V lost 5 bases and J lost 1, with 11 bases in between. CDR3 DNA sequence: TGTGCCAGCAGTAAGGGAGTTACGAACACTGAAGCTTTCTTT. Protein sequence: CASSKGVTNTEAFF.

CDR3: CSAGTGGVFKTQHF. CDR3 coding DNA: TGCAGCGCAGGGACAGGGGGAGTGTTTAAAACCCAGCATTTT. This chain uses TRBV29-1 with TRBJ1-5; 11 nucleotides agree with TRBD1. Germline V lookup: CDR1 SQVTM, CDR2 ANQGSEA. The CDR3 sequence is 14 residues long. J was trimmed by 11 bases and V by 7 bases; bases with no gene match: 13.